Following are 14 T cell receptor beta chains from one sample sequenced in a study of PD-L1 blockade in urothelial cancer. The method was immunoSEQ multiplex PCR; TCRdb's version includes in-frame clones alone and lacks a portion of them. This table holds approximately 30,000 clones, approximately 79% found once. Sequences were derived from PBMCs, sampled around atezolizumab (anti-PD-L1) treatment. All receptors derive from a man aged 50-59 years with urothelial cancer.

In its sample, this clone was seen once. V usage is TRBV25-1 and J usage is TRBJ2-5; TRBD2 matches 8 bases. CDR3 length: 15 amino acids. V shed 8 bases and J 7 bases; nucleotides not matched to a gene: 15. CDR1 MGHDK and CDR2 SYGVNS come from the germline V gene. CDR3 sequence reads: CASGGGSGGRGTQYF. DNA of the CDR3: TGTGCCAGCGGGGGGGGCAGCGGGGGACGAGGGACCCAGTACTTC.

CDR3 DNA: TGTGCCAGCAGCCAAGGGCGGCGGGCCACAGCCAATGAGCAGTTCTTC. Translating gives CASSQGRRATANEQFF. The J gene is TRBJ2-1, the V gene TRBV14, with D possibly being TRBD2 (5 bases). The V and J ends lost 1 base and 6 bases respectively, with 16 bases between them. Per the germline V gene, CDR1 is SGHDN and CDR2 is FVKESK. The CDR3 spans 16 residues.

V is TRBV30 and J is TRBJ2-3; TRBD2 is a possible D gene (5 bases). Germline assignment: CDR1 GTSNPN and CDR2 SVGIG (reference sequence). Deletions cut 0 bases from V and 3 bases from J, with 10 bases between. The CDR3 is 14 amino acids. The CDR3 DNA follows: TGTGCCTGGAGTGTACGGGGTAAGACAGATACGCAGTATTTT. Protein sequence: CAWSVRGKTDTQYF.

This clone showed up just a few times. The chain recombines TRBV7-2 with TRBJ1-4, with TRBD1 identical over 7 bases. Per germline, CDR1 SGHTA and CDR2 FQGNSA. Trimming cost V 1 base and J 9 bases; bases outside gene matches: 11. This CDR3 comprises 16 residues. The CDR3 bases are TGTGCCAGCAGCTTAGGAGGGACAGACATTATGAAAAAACTGTTTTTT. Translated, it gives CASSLGGTDIMKKLFF.

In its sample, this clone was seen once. CDR3 amino acids: CASSPGQGGNTIYF. CDR3 coding DNA: TGTGCCAGCTCACCAGGACAGGGAGGAAACACCATATATTTT. This rearrangement joins TRBV18 to TRBJ1-3, with 8 positions matching TRBD1. In germline, CDR1 is KGHSH, CDR2 LQKENI. The J segment lost 4 bases and the V segment lost 2 bases, leaving 1 base of the junction unmatched. The CDR3 is 14 residues long.

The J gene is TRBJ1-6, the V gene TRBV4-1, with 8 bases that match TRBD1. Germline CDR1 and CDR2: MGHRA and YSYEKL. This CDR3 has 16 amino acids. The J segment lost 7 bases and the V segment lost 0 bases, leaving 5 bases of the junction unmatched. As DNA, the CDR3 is TGCGCCAGCAGCCAAGATCGACAGGGGAGGAATTCACCCCTCCACTTT. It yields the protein CASSQDRQGRNSPLHF.

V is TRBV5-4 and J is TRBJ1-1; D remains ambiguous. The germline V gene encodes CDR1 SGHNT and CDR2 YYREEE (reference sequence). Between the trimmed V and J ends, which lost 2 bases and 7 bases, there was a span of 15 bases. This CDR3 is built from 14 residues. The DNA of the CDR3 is TGTGCCAGCAGCTTATGGCGGCAGTTGGATGAAGCTTTCTTT. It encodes CASSLWRQLDEAFF.

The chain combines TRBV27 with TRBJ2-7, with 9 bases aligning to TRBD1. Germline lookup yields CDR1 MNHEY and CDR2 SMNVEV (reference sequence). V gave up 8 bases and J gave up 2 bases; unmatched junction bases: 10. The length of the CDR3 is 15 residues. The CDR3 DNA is TGTGCCAGCCGCCGTGCGGGACAGGGTCCCTACGAGCAGTACTTC. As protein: CASRRAGQGPYEQYF.

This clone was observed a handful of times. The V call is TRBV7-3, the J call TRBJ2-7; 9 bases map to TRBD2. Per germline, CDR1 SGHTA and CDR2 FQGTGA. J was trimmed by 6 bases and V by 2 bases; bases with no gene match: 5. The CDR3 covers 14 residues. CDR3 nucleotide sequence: TGTGCCAGCAGCTTAGGGACTAGCACATCCGAGCAGTACTTC. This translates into CASSLGTSTSEQYF. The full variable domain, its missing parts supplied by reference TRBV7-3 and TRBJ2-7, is GAGVSQTPSNKVTEKGKYVELRCDPISGHTALYWYRQSLGQGPEFLIYFQGTGAADDSGLPNDRFFAVRPEGSVSTLKIQRTERGDSAVYLCASSLGTSTSEQYFGPGTRLTVT.

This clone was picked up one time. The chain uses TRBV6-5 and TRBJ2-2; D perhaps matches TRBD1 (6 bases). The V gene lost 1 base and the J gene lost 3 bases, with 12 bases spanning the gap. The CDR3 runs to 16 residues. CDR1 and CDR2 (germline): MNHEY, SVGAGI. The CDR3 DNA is TGTGCCAGCAGTTACTACCCAGGACAGCACACCGGGGAGCTGTTTTTT. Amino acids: CASSYYPGQHTGELFF.

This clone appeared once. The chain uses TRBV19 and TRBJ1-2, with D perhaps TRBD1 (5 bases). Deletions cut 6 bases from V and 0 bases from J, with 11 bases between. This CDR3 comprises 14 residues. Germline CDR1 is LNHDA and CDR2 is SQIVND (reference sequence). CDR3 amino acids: CASRGLRSNYGYTF. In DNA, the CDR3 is TGTGCCAGTAGGGGACTCCGGTCTAACTATGGCTACACCTTC.

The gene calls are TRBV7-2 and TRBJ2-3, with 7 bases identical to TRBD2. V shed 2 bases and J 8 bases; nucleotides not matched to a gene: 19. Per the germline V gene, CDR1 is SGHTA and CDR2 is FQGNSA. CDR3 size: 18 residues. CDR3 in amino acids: CASSLSPRPLTSMGTQYF. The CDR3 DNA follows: TGTGCCAGCAGCTTATCCCCGCGCCCCCTGACTAGCATGGGTACGCAGTATTTT. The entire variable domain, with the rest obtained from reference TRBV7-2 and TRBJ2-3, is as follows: GAGVSQSPSNKVTEKGKDVELRCDPISGHTALYWYRQSLGQGLEFLIYFQGNSAPDKSGLPSDRFSAERTGGSVSTLTIQRTQQEDSAVYLCASSLSPRPLTSMGTQYFGPGTRLTVL.

This chain's CDR3 is CASSLSGGEQYV. CDR3 nucleotides: TGTGCCAGCAGTCTTAGCGGGGGCGAGCAGTACGTC. V is TRBV28 and J is TRBJ2-7; 9 nucleotides align to TRBD2. Germline V CDR1 and CDR2: MDHEN, SYDVKM. V was pared by 5 bases and J by 6 bases, with 2 bases of the junction left unmatched. The CDR3 length is 12 residues.

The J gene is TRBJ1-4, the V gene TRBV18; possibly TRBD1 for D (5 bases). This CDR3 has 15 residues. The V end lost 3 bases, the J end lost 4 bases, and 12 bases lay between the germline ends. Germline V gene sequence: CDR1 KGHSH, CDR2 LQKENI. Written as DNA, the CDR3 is TGTGCCAGCTCACCGCGCGGGGGGAATAATGAAAAACTGTTTTTT. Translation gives CASSPRGGNNEKLFF.